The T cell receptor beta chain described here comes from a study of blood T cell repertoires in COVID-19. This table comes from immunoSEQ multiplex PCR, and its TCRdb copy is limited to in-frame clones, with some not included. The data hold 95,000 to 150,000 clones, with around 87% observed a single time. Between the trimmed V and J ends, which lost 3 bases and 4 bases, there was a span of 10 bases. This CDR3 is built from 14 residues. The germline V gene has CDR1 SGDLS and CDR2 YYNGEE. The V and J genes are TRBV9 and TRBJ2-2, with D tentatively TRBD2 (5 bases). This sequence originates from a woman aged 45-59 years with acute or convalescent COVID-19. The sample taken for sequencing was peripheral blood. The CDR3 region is CASSAPGITGELFF. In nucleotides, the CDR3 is TGTGCCAGCAGCGCCCCGGGGATCACCGGGGAGCTGTTTTTT.